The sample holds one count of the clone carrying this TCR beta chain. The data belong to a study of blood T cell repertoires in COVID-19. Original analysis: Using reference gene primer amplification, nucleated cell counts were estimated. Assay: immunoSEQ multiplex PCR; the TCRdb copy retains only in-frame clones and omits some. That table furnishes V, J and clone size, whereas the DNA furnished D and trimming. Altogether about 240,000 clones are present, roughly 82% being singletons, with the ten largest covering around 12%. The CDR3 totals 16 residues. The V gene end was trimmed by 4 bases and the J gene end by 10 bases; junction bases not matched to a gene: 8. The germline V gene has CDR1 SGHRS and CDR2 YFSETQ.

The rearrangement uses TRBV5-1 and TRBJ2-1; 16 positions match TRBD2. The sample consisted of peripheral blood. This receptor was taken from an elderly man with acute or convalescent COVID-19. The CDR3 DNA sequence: TGCGCCAGCAGCGGGGGGACTAGCGGGAGGGGCGGCGAGCAGTTCTTC. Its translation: CASSGGTSGRGGEQFF.